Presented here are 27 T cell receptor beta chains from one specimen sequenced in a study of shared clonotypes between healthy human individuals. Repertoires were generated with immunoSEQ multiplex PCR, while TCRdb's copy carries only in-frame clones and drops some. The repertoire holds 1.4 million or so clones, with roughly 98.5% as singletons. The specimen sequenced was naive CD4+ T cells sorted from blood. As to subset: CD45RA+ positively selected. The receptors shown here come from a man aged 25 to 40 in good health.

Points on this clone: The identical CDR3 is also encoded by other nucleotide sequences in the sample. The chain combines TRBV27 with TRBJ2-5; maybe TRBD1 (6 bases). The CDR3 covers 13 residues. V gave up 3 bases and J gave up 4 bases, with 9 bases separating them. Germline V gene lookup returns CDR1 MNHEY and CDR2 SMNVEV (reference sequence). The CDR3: CASSFRGPETQYF. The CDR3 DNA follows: TGTGCCAGCAGTTTCAGGGGCCCAGAGACCCAGTACTTC.

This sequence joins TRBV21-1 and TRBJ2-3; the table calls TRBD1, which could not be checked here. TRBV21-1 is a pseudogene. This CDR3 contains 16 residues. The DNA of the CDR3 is TGTGCCAGCAGCAACACCGGGACAGGGGGTTTAGATACGCAGTATTTT. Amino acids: CASSNTGTGGLDTQYF.

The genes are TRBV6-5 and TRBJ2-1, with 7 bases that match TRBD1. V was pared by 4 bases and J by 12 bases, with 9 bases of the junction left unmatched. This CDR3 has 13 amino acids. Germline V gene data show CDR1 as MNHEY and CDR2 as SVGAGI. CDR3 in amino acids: CASSSRTGRSQFF. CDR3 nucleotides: TGTGCCAGCAGTTCACGGACAGGTCGTTCGCAGTTCTTC.

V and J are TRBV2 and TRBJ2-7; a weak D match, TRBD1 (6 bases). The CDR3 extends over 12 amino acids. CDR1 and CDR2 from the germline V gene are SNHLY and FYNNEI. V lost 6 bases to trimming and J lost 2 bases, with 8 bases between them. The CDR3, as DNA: TGTGCCAGCAGCTGGACAGCCTACGAGCAGTACTTC. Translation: CASSWTAYEQYF.

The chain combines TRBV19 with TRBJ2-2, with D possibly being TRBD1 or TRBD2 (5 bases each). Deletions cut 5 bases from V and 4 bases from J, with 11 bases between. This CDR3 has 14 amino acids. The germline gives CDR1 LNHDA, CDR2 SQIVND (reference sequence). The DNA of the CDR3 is TGTGCCAGTAGTCCCGGGGCGGGCACCGGGGAGCTGTTTTTT. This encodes CASSPGAGTGELFF.

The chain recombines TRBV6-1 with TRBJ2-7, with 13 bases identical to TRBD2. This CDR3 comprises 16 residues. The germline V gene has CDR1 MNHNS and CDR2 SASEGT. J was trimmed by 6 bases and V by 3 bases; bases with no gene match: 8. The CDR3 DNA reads TGTGCCAGCAGTGACGTACTAGCGGGAGGGCCCTCCGAGCAGTACTTC. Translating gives CASSDVLAGGPSEQYF.

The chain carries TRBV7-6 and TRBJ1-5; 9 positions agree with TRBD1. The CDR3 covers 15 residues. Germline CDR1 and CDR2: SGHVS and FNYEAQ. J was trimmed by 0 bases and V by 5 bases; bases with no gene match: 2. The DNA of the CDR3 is TGTGCCAGCAGCCCGGGACAGGGTAGCAATCAGCCCCAGCATTTT. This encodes CASSPGQGSNQPQHF.

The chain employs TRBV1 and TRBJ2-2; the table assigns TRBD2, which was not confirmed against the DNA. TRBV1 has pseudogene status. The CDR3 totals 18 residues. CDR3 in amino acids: CTSSQVPSGRINTGELFF. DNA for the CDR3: TGCACCAGCAGCCAAGTCCCTAGCGGGAGGATTAACACCGGGGAGCTGTTTTTT.

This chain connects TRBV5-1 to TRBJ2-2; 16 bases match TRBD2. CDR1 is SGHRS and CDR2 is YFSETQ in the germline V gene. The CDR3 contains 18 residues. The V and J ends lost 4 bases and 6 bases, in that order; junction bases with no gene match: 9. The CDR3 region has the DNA TGCGCCAGCAGCCCCCCGGGACTAGCGGGAGGGTTAGCCGGGGAGCTGTTTTTT. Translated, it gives CASSPPGLAGGLAGELFF.

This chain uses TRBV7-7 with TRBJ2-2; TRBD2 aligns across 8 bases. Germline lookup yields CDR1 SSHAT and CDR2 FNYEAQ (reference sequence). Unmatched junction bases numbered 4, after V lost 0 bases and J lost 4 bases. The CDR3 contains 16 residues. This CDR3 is CASSLATGGPTGELFF. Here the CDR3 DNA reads TGTGCCAGCAGCTTAGCAACGGGAGGGCCCACCGGGGAGCTGTTTTTT.

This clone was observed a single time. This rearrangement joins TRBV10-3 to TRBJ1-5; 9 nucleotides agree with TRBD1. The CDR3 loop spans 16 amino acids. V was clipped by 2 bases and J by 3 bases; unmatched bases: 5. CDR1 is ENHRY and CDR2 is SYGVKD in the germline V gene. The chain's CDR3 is CAISEKGQGTNQPQHF. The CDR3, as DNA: TGTGCCATCAGTGAGAAGGGACAGGGCACCAATCAGCCCCAGCATTTT.

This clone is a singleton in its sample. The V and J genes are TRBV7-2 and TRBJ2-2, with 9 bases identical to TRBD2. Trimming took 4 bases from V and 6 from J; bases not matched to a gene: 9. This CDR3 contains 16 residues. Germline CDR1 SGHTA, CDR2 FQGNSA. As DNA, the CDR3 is TGTGCCAGCAGCTCCGCCGGGACTAGCTGGGCCGGGGAGCTGTTTTTT. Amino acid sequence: CASSSAGTSWAGELFF.

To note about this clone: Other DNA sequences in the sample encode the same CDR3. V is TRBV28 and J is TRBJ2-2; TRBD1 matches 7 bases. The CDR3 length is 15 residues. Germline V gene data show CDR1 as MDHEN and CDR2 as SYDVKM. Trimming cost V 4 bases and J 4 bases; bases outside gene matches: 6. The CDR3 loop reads CASSSPGQSTGELFF. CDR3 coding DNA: TGTGCCAGCAGTTCACCGGGACAGAGCACCGGGGAGCTGTTTTTT.

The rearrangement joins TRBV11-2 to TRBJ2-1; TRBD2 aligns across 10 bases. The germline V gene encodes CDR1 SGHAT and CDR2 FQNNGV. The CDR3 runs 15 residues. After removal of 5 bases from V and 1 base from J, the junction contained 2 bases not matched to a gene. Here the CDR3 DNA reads TGTGCCAGCAGCCCGGGACTAGCGTCCTACAATGAGCAGTTCTTC. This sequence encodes CASSPGLASYNEQFF.

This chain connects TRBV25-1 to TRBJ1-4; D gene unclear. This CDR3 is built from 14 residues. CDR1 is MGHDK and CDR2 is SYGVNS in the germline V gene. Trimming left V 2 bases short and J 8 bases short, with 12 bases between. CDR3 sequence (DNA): TGTGCCAGCAGTGAAACAAGTCCGGGAGAAAAACTGTTTTTT. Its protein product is CASSETSPGEKLFF.

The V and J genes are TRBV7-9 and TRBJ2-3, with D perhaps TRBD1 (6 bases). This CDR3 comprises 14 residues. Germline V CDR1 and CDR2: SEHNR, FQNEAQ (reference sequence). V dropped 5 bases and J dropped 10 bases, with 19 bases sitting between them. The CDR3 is CASSRSWGQEAQYF. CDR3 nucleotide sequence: TGTGCCAGCAGCCGTTCGTGGGGGCAGGAGGCGCAGTATTTT. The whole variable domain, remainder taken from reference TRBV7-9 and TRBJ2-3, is DTGVSQNPRHKITKRGQNVTFRCDPISEHNRLYWYRQTLGQGPEFLTYFQNEAQLEKSRLLSDRFSAERPKGSFSTLEIQRTEQGDSAMYLCASSRSWGQEAQYFGPGTRLTVL.

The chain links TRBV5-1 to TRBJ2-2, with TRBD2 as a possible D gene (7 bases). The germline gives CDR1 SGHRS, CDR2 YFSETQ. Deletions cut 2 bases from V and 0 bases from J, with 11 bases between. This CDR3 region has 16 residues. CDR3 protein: CASSFSGGANTGELFF. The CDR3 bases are TGCGCCAGCAGCTTTTCGGGGGGCGCGAACACCGGGGAGCTGTTTTTT. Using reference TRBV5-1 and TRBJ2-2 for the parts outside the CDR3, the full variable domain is KAGVTQTPRYLIKTRGQQVTLSCSPISGHRSVSWYQQTPGQGLQFLFEYFSETQRNKGNFPGRFSGRQFSNSRSEMNVSTLELGDSALYLCASSFSGGANTGELFFGEGSRLTVL.

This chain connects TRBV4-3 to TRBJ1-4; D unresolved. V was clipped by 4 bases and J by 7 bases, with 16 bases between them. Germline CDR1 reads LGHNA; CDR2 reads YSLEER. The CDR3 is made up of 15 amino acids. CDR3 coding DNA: TGCGCCAGCAGCCCCTCCTCTTCGTCCGGTGAAAAACTGTTTTTT. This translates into CASSPSSSSGEKLFF.

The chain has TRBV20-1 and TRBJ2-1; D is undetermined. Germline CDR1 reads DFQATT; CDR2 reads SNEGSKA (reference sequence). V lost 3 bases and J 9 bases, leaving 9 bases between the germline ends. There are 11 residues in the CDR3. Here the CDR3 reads CSASTLREQFF. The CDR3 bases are TGCAGTGCTAGTACCCTACGTGAGCAGTTCTTC.

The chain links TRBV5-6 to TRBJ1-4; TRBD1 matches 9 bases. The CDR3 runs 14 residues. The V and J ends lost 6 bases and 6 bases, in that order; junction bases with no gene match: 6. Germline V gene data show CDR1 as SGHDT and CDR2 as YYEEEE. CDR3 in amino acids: CASNERQGDEKLFF. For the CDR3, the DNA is TGTGCCAGCAACGAGCGACAGGGGGATGAAAAACTGTTTTTT.

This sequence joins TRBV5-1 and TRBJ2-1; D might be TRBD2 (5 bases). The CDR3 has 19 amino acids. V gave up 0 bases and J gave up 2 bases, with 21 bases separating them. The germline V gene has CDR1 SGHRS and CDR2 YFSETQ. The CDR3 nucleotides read TGCGCCAGCAGCTTGGCCCTCCTTCGTTTAGCGCAAACCTACAATGAGCAGTTCTTC. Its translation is CASSLALLRLAQTYNEQFF.

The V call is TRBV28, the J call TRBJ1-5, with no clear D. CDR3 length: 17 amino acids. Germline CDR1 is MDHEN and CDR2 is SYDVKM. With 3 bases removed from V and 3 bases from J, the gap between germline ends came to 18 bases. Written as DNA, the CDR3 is TGTGCCAGCAGTTTCCTGATGACTCTATCTCACAATCAGCCCCAGCATTTT. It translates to CASSFLMTLSHNQPQHF.

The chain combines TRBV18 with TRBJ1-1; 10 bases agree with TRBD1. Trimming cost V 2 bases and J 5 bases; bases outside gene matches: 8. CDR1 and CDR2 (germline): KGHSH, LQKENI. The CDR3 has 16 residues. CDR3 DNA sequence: TGTGCCAGCTCACCAGAAGTTGGGACAGGGGAAACTGAAGCTTTCTTT. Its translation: CASSPEVGTGETEAFF. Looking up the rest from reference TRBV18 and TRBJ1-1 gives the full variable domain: NAGVMQNPRHLVRRRGQEARLRCSPMKGHSHVYWYRQLPEEGLKFMVYLQKENIIDESGMPKERFSAEFPKEGPSILRIQQVVRGDSAAYFCASSPEVGTGETEAFFGQGTRLTVV.

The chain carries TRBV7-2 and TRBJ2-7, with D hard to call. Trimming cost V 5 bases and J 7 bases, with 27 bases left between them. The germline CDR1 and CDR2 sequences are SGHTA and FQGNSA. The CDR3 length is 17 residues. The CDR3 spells CASSAQNFWTRSKEQYF. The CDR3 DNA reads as TGTGCCAGCAGCGCCCAGAACTTTTGGACCCGGTCGAAGGAGCAGTACTTC.

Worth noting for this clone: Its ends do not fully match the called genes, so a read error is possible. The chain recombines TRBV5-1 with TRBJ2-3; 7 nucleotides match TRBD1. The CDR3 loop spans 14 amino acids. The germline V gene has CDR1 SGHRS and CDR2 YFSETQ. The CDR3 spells CASSDGPTGDRQYF. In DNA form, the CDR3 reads TGCGCCAGCAGCGACGGACCAACAGGGGATAGGCAGTATTTT.

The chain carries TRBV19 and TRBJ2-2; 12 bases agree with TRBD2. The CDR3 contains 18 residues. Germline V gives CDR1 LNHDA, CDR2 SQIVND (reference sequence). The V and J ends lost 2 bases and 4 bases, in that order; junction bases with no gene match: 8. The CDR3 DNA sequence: TGTGCCAGTAGTATAAGGGCTAGCGGGAGGGCCCCCACCGGGGAGCTGTTTTTT. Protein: CASSIRASGRAPTGELFF.

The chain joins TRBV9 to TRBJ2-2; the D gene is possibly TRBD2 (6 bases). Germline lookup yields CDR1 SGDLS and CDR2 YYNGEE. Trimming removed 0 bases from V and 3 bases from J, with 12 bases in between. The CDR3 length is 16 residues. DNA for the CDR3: TGTGCCAGCAGCGTAGGTGGTAGCGGTTACACCGGGGAGCTGTTTTTT. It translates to CASSVGGSGYTGELFF.